This TCR beta chain was documented in a study of shared clonotypes between healthy human individuals. TCRdb's table, derived via immunoSEQ multiplex PCR, lists solely in-frame clones and lacks some. Among under 750,000 clones listed, 55% to 75% were seen once. Donation came from healthy HIV-negative adults that had no recent acute infections or vaccinations. The CDR3 sequence is 15 residues long. CDR1 and CDR2 (germline): MDHEN, SYDVKM. V lost 6 bases and J lost 5, with 17 bases in between. J is TRBJ2-4 and V is TRBV28, with D perhaps matching TRBD2 (6 bases). The source of this sequence is a woman aged 25 to 39 in good health. Sequenced: memory CD4+ T cells sorted from blood. As to subset: CD45RA-negative fraction. CDR3 DNA: TGTGCCAGCAGCGCACCCGGGGGATCTGAAAACATTCAGTACTTC. Its protein is CASSAPGGSENIQYF.